This T cell receptor beta chain was captured by sequencing in a study of Ad26.COV2.S vaccination and SARS-CoV-2 variants. Findings and caveats of the study: The study found higher spike-specific TCR breadth in vaccine than placebo recipients.

The assay was immunoSEQ multiplex PCR, and TCRdb's table has in-frame clones only and misses some. The table records just over 350,000 clones, 92% of them present only once. With 3 bases removed from V and 8 bases from J, the gap between germline ends came to 14 bases. Germline CDR1 and CDR2: LNHNV and YYDKDF (reference sequence). The CDR3 is 13 amino acids. Notes on this clone: Its antigen remains unknown.

The V call is TRBV15, the J call TRBJ2-7; TRBD1 is a possible D gene (6 bases). This TCR was recovered from a human donor who had recovered from COVID-19. Sequenced here: peripheral blood, sampled after recovery from COVID-19. CDR3 in amino acids: CATSSRGGGKQYF. In DNA, the CDR3 is TGTGCCACCAGCAGCCGAGGGGGTGGAAAGCAGTACTTC.